Described below is a single TCR beta chain sequence and its context. What it binds is not known. This entry is derived from a study of PD-L1 blockade in urothelial cancer. Study-level background: Prior regimens of chemotherapy numbered 0 to 3 per patient. T cells were recovered from blood samples at a median of roughly 150,000.

Per germline, CDR1 LNHDA and CDR2 SQIVND (reference sequence). The CDR3 has 13 amino acids. The V end was cut by 2 bases, the J end by 4 bases, with 8 bases between. Measured with immunoSEQ multiplex PCR; TCRdb has only the in-frame clones, and not every one. The sample gives around 40,000 clones, more than 85% of which show up once; roughly 2.1% is in the top ten. Overall study findings and caveats: Better survival was predicted when blood TCR clonality before treatment fell below the median.

The receptor comes from a man between 60 and 75 years old with urothelial cancer. Material: PBMCs, obtained around atezolizumab (anti-PD-L1) treatment. The chain joins TRBV19 to TRBJ1-2; no definite D call. DNA of the CDR3: TGTGCCAGTAGTATACCCCCGTTCTATGGCTACACCTTC. Amino acids: CASSIPPFYGYTF. Full variable domain (rest looked up from reference TRBV19 and TRBJ1-2): DGGITQSPKYLFRKEGQNVTLSCEQNLNHDAMYWYRQDPGQGLRLIYYSQIVNDFQKGDIAEGYSVSREKKESFPLTVTSAQKNPTAFYLCASSIPPFYGYTFGSGTRLTVV.